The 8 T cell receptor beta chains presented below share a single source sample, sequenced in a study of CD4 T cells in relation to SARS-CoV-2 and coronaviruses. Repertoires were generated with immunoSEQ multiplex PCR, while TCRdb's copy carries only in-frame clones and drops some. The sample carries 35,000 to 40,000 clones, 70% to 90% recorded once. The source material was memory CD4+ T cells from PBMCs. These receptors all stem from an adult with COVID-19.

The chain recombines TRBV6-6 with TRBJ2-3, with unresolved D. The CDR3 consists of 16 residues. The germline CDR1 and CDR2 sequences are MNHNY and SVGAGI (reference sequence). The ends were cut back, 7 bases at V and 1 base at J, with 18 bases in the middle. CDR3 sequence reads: CASTPGIGRGTDTQYF. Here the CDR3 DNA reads TGTGCCAGCACCCCCGGAATAGGCCGAGGCACAGATACGCAGTATTTT.

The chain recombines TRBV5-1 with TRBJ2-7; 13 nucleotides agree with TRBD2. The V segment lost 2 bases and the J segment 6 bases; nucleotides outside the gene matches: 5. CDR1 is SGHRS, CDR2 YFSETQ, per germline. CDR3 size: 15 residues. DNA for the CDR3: TGCGCCAGCAGCTTTACTAGCGGGAGGGCGCCCGAGCAGTACTTC. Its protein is CASSFTSGRAPEQYF.

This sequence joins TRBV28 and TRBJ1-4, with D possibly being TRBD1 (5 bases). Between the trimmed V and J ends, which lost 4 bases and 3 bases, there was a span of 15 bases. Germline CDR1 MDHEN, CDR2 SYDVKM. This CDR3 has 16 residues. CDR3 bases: TGTGCCAGCAGTTCCCGGGGTGGGGCATCTAATGAAAAACTGTTTTTT. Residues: CASSSRGGASNEKLFF.

CDR3: CASSLAGQLETQYF. CDR3 sequence (DNA): TGTGCCAGCAGCTTAGCGGGACAGTTGGAGACCCAGTACTTC. This rearrangement joins TRBV7-9 to TRBJ2-5; 7 bases are shared with TRBD1. Germline V gene data show CDR1 as SEHNR and CDR2 as FQNEAQ (reference sequence). This CDR3 is built from 14 residues. V lost 0 bases, J lost 5 bases, and 3 bases stayed unmatched.

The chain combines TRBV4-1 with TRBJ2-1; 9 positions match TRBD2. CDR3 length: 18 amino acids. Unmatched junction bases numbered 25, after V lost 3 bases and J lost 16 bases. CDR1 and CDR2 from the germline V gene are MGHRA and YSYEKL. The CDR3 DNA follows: TGCGCCAGCAGCCATCCCGGGGGGCTAGCGGGAAGAATCCACCCCGGATTCTTC. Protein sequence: CASSHPGGLAGRIHPGFF.

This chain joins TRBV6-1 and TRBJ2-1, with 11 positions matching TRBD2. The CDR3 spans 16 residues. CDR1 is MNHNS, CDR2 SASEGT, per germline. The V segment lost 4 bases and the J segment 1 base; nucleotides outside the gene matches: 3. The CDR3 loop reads CASSGRLAGSYNEQFF. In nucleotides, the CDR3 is TGTGCCAGCAGTGGTCGACTAGCGGGATCCTACAATGAGCAGTTCTTC.

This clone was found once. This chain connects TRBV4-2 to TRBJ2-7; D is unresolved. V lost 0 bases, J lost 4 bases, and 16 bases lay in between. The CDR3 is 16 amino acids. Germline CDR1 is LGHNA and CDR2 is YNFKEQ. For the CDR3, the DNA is TGTGCCAGCAGCCAAGATCCCTCGACTGCAGTATACGAGCAGTACTTC. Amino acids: CASSQDPSTAVYEQYF.

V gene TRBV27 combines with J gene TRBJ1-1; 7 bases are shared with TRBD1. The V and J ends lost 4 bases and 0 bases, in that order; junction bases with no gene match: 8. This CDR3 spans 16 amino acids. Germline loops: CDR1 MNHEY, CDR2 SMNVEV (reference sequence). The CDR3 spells CASSSALQGMNTEAFF. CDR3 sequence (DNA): TGTGCCAGCAGTTCCGCCCTACAGGGGATGAACACTGAAGCTTTCTTT.